This T cell receptor (beta chain) stems from a study of blood T cells in healthy people across ages. CDR1 is KGHDR and CDR2 is SFDVKD in the germline V gene. The CDR3 runs 12 residues. The V and J ends lost 0 bases and 11 bases respectively, with 7 bases between them. As for this clonotype: The antigen is unknown.

It was with a sample-barcoded 5' primer and a J-beta primer mix that a second PCR of about 6 to 12 cycles was run. Via MiXCR, TCRdb re-called the 5' RACE reads, giving one row per CDR3 protein. The data contain approximately 680,000 distinct CDR3 sequences, about 34% of them seen just once; the ten biggest clones take up roughly 15%. The study, taken as a whole, reports: The CMV status of each donor remained undetermined, and this could have confounded shifts in expanded clonotypes.

Sequenced material: blood. The chain links TRBV24-1 to TRBJ1-5; D not certain. This clonotype was obtained from an elderly woman in good health. The CDR3 sequence: CATSDLPGTQHF. CDR3 in DNA: TGTGCCACCAGTGATTTGCCCGGGACCCAGCATTTT.